This TCR beta chain comes out of a study of blood T cell repertoires in COVID-19. In the original processing: Amplifying reference gene primers gave estimates of nucleated cell counts. Sequencing used immunoSEQ multiplex PCR; TCRdb keeps in-frame clones, though not all of them. From that table come the V and J calls and clone size; the DNA was used to work out D and trimming. The sample carries a few hundred thousand clones, around four fifths recorded once. The TCR was taken from a man between 60 and 70 years old with acute or convalescent COVID-19. Input material: peripheral blood.

The CDR3 DNA reads as TGTGCCAGCAGTTACAAGGTGACAGTGATCTCCTACGAGCAGTACTTC. Its protein product is CASSYKVTVISYEQYF. The V and J genes are TRBV6-2 or TRBV6-3 and TRBJ2-7; weak D call: TRBD1 (5 bases). V was trimmed by 2 bases and J by 0 bases, leaving 14 bases between them. This CDR3 spans 16 amino acids. Germline-derived CDR1 and CDR2 are MNHEY and SVGEGT.